This TCR beta chain was identified in a study of T cells in Graves' hyperthyroidism and ophthalmopathy. For the study at large: Peripheral blood was secured at the point of initial diagnosis, before any treatment.

Authors of the study amplified TCR beta CDR3 regions from RNA transcripts. When the TCR CDR3 underwent first-round RT-PCR, the HTBI primer set was used. TCRdb re-called the multiplex PCR reads with MiXCR, one entry per CDR3 protein. The sample lists 500,000 to 750,000 distinct CDR3 sequences, roughly 14% occurring once. Comment on this clonotype: Its antigen is undetermined.

Newly diagnosed hyperthyroidism, duration under 2 months, in patients aged 18 to 65. General study findings and limits: Most clonotypes expanded in thyroid above 0.001 were likewise present in blood. Onset of ophthalmopathy came a median roughly 6 months after the model predicted it.

CDR3 length equals 17 residues. CDR1 and CDR2 (germline): WSHSY, SAAADI. Trimming removed 0 bases from V and 3 bases from J, with 18 bases in between. The TCR originated in a woman aged 30 to 39 with Graves' hyperthyroidism. The sequenced sample was blood. The chain combines TRBV10-2 with TRBJ2-7; tentative D call: TRBD1 (6 bases). CDR3 DNA sequence: TGCGCCAGCAGTGAGTCGATATTCAGGGGTCAGAGCTACGAGCAGTACTTC. It translates to CASSESIFRGQSYEQYF.